This T cell receptor (beta chain) was recovered during a study of T-cell memory formation after mild COVID-19. Study-wide points: Some clones that responded were present in memory (sampled pre-infection), which suggests cross-reactive memory joined.

Germline loops: CDR1 MNHEY, CDR2 SVGEGT. CDR3 length: 14 amino acids. V lost 4 bases to trimming and J lost 5 bases; unmatched junction nucleotides: 5. TCRdb re-derived calls from the 5' RACE reads in MiXCR, one entry per CDR3 protein. The sample lists roughly 170,000 distinct CDR3 sequences, 15% to 20% occurring once. Concerning this clonotype itself: No antigen is known for it.

Sequenced material: PBMCs or a T cell subset sorted from them (not recorded which). The gene calls are TRBV6-2 or TRBV6-3 and TRBJ1-5, with 7 bases that match TRBD1. This TCR came from a man younger than 35 who had mild COVID-19 (a few samples of this study predate the infection). Cell type and time point are not known. CDR3 bases: TGTGCCAGCAGTTTGGGGACAGACTATCAGCCCCAGCATTTT. As protein: CASSLGTDYQPQHF.